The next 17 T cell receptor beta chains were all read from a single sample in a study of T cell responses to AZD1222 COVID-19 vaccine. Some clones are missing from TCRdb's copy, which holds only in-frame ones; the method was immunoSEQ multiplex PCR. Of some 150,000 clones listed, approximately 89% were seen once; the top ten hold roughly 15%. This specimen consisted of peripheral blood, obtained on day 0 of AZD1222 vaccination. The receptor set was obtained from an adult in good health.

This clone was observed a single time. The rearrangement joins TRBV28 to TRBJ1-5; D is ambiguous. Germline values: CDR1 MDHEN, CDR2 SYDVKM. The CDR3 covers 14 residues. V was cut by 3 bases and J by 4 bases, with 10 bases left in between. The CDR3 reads CASSFPLENQPQHF. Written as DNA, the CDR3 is TGTGCCAGCAGTTTCCCATTAGAGAATCAGCCCCAGCATTTT.

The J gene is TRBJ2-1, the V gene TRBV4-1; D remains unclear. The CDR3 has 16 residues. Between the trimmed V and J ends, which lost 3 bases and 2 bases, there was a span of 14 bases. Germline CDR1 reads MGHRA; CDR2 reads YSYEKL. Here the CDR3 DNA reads TGCGCCAGCAGCCACACTCCGGCGTCTACCTACAATGAGCAGTTCTTC. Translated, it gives CASSHTPASTYNEQFF.

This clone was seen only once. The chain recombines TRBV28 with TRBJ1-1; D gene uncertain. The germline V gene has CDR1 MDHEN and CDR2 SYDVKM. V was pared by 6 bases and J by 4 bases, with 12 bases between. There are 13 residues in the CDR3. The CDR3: CASSTHPPTEAFF. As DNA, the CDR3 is TGTGCCAGCAGCACGCATCCCCCCACTGAAGCTTTCTTT. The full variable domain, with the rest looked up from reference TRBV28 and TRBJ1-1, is DVKVTQSSRYLVKRTGEKVFLECVQDMDHENMFWYRQDPGLGLRLIYFSYDVKMKEKGDIPEGYSVSREKKERFSLILESASTNQTSMYLCASSTHPPTEAFFGQGTRLTVV.

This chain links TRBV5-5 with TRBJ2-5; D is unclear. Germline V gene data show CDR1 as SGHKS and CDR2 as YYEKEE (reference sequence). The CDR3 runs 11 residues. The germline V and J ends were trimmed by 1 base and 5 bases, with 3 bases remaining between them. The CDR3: CASSLLETQYF. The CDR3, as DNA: TGTGCCAGCAGCTTGTTGGAGACCCAGTACTTC.

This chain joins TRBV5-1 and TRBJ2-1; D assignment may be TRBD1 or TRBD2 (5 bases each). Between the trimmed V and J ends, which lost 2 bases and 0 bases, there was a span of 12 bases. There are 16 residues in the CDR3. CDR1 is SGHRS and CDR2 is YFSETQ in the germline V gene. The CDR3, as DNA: TGCGCCAGCAGCTTTATTGGGGGTAACTCCTACAATGAGCAGTTCTTC. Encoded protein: CASSFIGGNSYNEQFF.

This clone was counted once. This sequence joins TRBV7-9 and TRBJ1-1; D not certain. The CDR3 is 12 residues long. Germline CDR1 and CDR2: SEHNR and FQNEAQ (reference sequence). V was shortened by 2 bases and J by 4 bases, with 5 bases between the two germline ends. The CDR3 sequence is CASSLYPTEAFF. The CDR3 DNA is TGTGCCAGCAGCTTATATCCCACTGAAGCTTTCTTT. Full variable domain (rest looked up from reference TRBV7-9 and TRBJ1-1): DTGVSQNPRHKITKRGQNVTFRCDPISEHNRLYWYRQTLGQGPEFLTYFQNEAQLEKSRLLSDRFSAERPKGSFSTLEIQRTEQGDSAMYLCASSLYPTEAFFGQGTRLTVV.

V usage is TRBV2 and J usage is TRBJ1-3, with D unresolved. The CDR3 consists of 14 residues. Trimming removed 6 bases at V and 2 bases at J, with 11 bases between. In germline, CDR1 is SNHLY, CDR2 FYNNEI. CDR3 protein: CASSIGGTGNTIYF. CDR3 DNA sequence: TGTGCCAGCAGCATAGGAGGGACTGGAAACACCATATATTTT.

This CDR3 is CASSLPGSGELFF. DNA for the CDR3: TGTGCCAGCAGCCTCCCGGGCAGCGGGGAGCTGTTTTTT. V is TRBV7-3 and J is TRBJ2-2; D is ambiguous. Trimming shortened V by 5 bases and J by 7 bases, and 11 bases separated the two germline ends. Germline CDR1 reads SGHTA; CDR2 reads FQGTGA. This CDR3 has 13 amino acids.

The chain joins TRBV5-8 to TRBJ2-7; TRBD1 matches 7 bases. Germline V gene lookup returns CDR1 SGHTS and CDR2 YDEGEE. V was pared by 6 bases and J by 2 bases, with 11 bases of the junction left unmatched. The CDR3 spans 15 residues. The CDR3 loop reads CASTDPGQLPYEQYF. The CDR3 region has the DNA TGTGCCAGCACCGACCCGGGACAGCTACCCTACGAGCAGTACTTC. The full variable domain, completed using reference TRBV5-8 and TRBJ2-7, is EAGVTQSPTHLIKTRGQQATLRCSPISGHTSVYWYQQALGLGLQFLLWYDEGEERNRGNFPPRFSGRQFPNYSSELNVNALELEDSALYLCASTDPGQLPYEQYFGPGTRLTVT.

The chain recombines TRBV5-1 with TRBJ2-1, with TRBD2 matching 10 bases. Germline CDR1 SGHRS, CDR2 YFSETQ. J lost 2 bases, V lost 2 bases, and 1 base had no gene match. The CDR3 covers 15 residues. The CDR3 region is CASSFTSGAYNEQFF. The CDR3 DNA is TGCGCCAGCAGCTTTACTAGCGGGGCCTACAATGAGCAGTTCTTC.

The CDR3 protein is CASSLQVATDTQYF. CDR3 in DNA: TGTGCCAGCAGTTTACAGGTAGCGACAGATACGCAGTATTTT. This chain joins TRBV28 and TRBJ2-3, with D perhaps matching TRBD2 (5 bases). The V end was cut by 2 bases, the J end by 3 bases, with 9 bases between. This CDR3 is 14 amino acids long. Germline loops: CDR1 MDHEN, CDR2 SYDVKM. Full variable domain (remainder filled in from reference TRBV28 and TRBJ2-3): DVKVTQSSRYLVKRTGEKVFLECVQDMDHENMFWYRQDPGLGLRLIYFSYDVKMKEKGDIPEGYSVSREKKERFSLILESASTNQTSMYLCASSLQVATDTQYFGPGTRLTVL.

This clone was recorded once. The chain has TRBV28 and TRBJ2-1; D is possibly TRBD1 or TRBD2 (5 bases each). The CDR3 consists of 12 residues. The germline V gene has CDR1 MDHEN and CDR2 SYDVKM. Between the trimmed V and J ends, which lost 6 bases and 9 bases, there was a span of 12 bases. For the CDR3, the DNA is TGTGCCAGCAGGGCGTTTGGGGGTGAGCAGTTCTTC. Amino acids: CASRAFGGEQFF. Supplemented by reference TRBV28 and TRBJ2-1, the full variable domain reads DVKVTQSSRYLVKRTGEKVFLECVQDMDHENMFWYRQDPGLGLRLIYFSYDVKMKEKGDIPEGYSVSREKKERFSLILESASTNQTSMYLCASRAFGGEQFFGPGTRLTVL.

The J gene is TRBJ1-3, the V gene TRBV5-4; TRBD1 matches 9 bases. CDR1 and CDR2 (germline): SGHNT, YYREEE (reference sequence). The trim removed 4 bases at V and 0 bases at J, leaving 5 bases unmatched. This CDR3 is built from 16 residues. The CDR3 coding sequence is TGTGCCAGCAGCAAAGGACAGGGGTCCTCTGGAAACACCATATATTTT. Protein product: CASSKGQGSSGNTIYF.

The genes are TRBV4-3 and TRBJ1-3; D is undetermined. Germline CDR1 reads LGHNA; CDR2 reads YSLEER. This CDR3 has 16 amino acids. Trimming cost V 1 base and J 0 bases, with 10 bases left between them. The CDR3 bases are TGCGCCAGCAGCCAAGGACACCAAAACTCTGGAAACACCATATATTTT. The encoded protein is CASSQGHQNSGNTIYF.

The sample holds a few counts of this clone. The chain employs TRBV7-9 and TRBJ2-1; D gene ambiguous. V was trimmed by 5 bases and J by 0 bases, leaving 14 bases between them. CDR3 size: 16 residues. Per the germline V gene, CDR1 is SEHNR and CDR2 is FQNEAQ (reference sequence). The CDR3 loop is CASSRRIVSSYNEQFF. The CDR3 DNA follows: TGTGCCAGCAGCCGGCGGATAGTAAGCTCCTACAATGAGCAGTTCTTC.

CDR3: CASSPPTEDTQYF. CDR3 nucleotide sequence: TGTGCCAGCTCACCACCTACCGAAGATACGCAGTATTTT. The chain combines TRBV18 with TRBJ2-3, with unresolved D. CDR3 length: 13 residues. Germline V CDR1 and CDR2: KGHSH, LQKENI. V lost 0 bases, J lost 5 bases, and 6 bases lay in between.

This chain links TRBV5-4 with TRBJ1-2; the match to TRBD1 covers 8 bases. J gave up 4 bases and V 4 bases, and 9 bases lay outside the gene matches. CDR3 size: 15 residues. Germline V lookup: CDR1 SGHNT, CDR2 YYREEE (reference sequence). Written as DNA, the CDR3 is TGTGCCAGCAGCCCAGCCGACAGGGGCCGCTATGGCTACACCTTC. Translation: CASSPADRGRYGYTF.